One and the same sample provided the 4 T cell receptor beta chains below, sequenced in a study of cytomegalovirus exposure and HLA in healthy donors. The primer mix had 60 Vbeta and 13 Jbeta primers. TCRdb keeps only in-frame clones here, not all; method: immunoSEQ multiplex PCR. The sample includes approximately 160,000 clones, about three quarters seen only once; the top ten take about 2.6%. Material: PBMCs. These receptor sequences come from a woman in her forties in good health and CMV-seropositive.

This clone was counted only a few times. The rearrangement links TRBV6-5 to TRBJ1-3; tentative D call: TRBD1 (5 bases). Germline loops: CDR1 MNHEY, CDR2 SVGAGI. Trimming took 6 bases from V and 0 from J, leaving 12 bases between them. This CDR3 spans 15 amino acids. DNA of the CDR3: TGTGCCAGCAGACCGGACATAACCTCTGGAAACACCATATATTTT. Its translation: CASRPDITSGNTIYF.

J is TRBJ2-5 and V is TRBV11-2, with D perhaps TRBD2 (5 bases). This CDR3 contains 17 residues. The germline gives CDR1 SGHAT, CDR2 FQNNGV. V lost 5 bases and J 0 bases, leaving 19 bases between the germline ends. DNA for the CDR3: TGTGCCAGCAGCCCCGGGTTAGGGAGTGGGTACCAAGAGACCCAGTACTTC. The encoded protein is CASSPGLGSGYQETQYF.

This clone occurred a few times. The V call is TRBV10-2, the J call TRBJ1-5; D not resolved. The CDR3 extends over 12 amino acids. Deletions cut 6 bases from V and 4 bases from J, with 7 bases between. Germline loops: CDR1 WSHSY, CDR2 SAAADI. This chain's CDR3 is CASRALNQPQHF. DNA for the CDR3: TGCGCCAGCAGAGCCTTGAATCAGCCCCAGCATTTT.

The CDR3 sequence: CASSQNTGLDEKLFF. Here the CDR3 DNA reads TGTGCCAGCAGCCAAAATACAGGCCTAGATGAAAAACTGTTTTTT. The J gene is TRBJ1-4, the V gene TRBV6-5; D might be TRBD1 (5 bases). The CDR3 contains 15 residues. Looked up from germline, CDR1 is MNHEY and CDR2 is SVGAGI. V was clipped by 6 bases and J by 6 bases, with 17 bases between them.